The next 5 T cell receptor beta chains were all read from a single sample in a study of CD8+ T cells in alopecia areata. Described treatment: oral pan-JAK inhibitor, 5-10 mg twice daily. RNA extraction was followed by reverse transcription into cDNA, which acted as the sequencing template. Using immunoSEQ multiplex PCR, the repertoire was profiled, and TCRdb retains in-frame clones only, with some absent. The data hold under 350,000 clones, with 58% observed a single time. The material sequenced was CD4+ T cells sorted from blood, taken at week 24, from a patient treated with tofacitinib. Receptor source: a human donor with alopecia areata.

Concerning this clone: Other nucleotide sequences from this sample produce the same CDR3. The chain uses TRBV30 and TRBJ1-1; D gene ambiguous. Trimming cost V 0 bases and J 11 bases, with 10 bases left between them. Germline V gives CDR1 GTSNPN, CDR2 SVGIG (reference sequence). The CDR3 is 11 amino acids. The CDR3: CAWSVRRDAFF. The CDR3 coding sequence is TGTGCCTGGAGTGTGAGGAGGGATGCTTTCTTT.

The chain employs TRBV30 and TRBJ1-2; D uncertain. Between the trimmed V and J ends, which lost 1 base and 7 bases, there was a span of 10 bases. The CDR3 consists of 12 residues. Germline CDR1 GTSNPN, CDR2 SVGIG (reference sequence). The CDR3 DNA is TGTGCCTGGAGTGAACTTCTTCTTGGCTACACCTTC. Translation gives CAWSELLLGYTF.

The table lists this clone with a few counts. The chain is built from TRBV29-1 and TRBJ1-2; no reliable D call. V was pared by 6 bases and J by 7 bases, with 3 bases between. Germline loops: CDR1 SQVTM, CDR2 ANQGSEA. The CDR3 extends over 8 amino acids. This CDR3 is CSVSGYTF. The CDR3 DNA reads TGCAGCGTCTCTGGCTACACCTTC.

The gene calls are TRBV4-1 and TRBJ1-2, with D unclear. Germline V CDR1 and CDR2: MGHRA, YSYEKL. This CDR3 comprises 16 residues. With 4 bases removed from V and 0 bases from J, the gap between germline ends came to 15 bases. Here the CDR3 reads CASSRMQVLANYGYTF. CDR3 nucleotide sequence: TGCGCCAGCAGCCGCATGCAGGTTCTAGCTAACTATGGCTACACCTTC.

The chain links TRBV7-9 to TRBJ1-2; D unresolved. This CDR3 comprises 14 residues. Germline assignment: CDR1 SEHNR and CDR2 FQNEAQ (reference sequence). Deletions cut 3 bases from V and 3 bases from J, with 11 bases between. DNA for the CDR3: TGTGCCAGCAGCTTGGGGATGGTACACTATGGCTACACCTTC. It specifies CASSLGMVHYGYTF. The full variable domain, rest sourced from reference TRBV7-9 and TRBJ1-2, is DTGVSQNPRHKITKRGQNVTFRCDPISEHNRLYWYRQTLGQGPEFLTYFQNEAQLEKSRLLSDRFSAERPKGSFSTLEIQRTEQGDSAMYLCASSLGMVHYGYTFGSGTRLTVV.